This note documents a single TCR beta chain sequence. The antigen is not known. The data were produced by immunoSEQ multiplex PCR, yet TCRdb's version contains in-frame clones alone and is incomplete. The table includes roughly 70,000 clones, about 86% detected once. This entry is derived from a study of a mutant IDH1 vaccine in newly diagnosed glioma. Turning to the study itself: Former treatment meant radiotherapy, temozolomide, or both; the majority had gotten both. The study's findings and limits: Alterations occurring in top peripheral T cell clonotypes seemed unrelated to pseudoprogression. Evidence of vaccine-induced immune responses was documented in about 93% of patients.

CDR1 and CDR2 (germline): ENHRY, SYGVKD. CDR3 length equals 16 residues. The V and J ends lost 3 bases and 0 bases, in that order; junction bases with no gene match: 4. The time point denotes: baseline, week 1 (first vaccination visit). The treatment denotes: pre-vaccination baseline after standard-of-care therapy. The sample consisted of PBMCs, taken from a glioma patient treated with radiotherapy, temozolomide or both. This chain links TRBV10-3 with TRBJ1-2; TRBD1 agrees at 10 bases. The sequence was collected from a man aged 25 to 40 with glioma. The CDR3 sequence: CAISDGGTGANYGYTF. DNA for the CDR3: TGTGCCATCAGTGATGGTGGGACAGGGGCTAACTATGGCTACACCTTC.